This is a list of T cell receptor beta chains from one sample in a study of identical twins. One entry per CDR3 protein, called by TCRdb with MiXCR from the 5' RACE reads. In the table there are some 1,600,000 distinct CDR3 sequences, roughly 35% of which are singletons. Sequencing was carried out using cord blood. The receptors come from a newborn girl in good health. The CDR3 runs from the conserved cysteine through the conserved F or W. A D gene is named only where the DNA matches it firmly. Expanded clones get a size class; other rows say once, few or many, or leave the size out.

V gene	clone size	J gene	D gene	CDR3 protein	CDR3 DNA
TRBV4-2	-	TRBJ2-7	-	CASSQSVPGANEQYF	TGTGCCAGCAGCCAATCCGTTCCAGGGGCCAATGAGCAGTACTTC
TRBV5-1	few	TRBJ2-3	TRBD2	CASSYKGLSGFTDTQYF	TGCGCCAGCAGCTACAAAGGGCTTAGCGGGTTCACAGATACGCAGTATTTT
TRBV12-5	many	TRBJ1-2	-	CASGDKNYGYTF	TGTGCTAGTGGTGACAAAAACTATGGCTACACCTTC
TRBV29-1	-	TRBJ2-7	TRBD2	CSVVSGDHEQYF	TGCAGCGTTGTGAGCGGGGACCACGAGCAGTACTTC
TRBV20-1	-	TRBJ1-2	-	CSALQTGVHYGYTF	TGCAGTGCTCTCCAGACAGGCGTTCATTATGGCTACACCTTC
TRBV2	-	TRBJ2-1	TRBD2	CASSDPTSFPWNEQFF	TGTGCCAGCAGTGACCCGACTAGCTTCCCCTGGAATGAGCAGTTCTTC
TRBV20-1	few	TRBJ2-5	-	CSARDSARTQYF	TGCAGTGCTAGAGATTCTGCGAGGACCCAGTACTTC
TRBV6-1	-	TRBJ2-7	TRBD1	CASRGQALFSYEQYF	TGTGCCAGCAGGGGACAGGCCCTCTTCTCCTACGAGCAGTACTTC
TRBV20-1	-	TRBJ2-4	-	CSAPTWAAKNIQYF	TGCAGTGCTCCCACTTGGGCAGCCAAAAACATTCAGTACTTC
TRBV10-3	few	TRBJ1-2	-	CAISESSDSPYGYTF	TGTGCCATCAGTGAGTCATCGGACAGCCCCTATGGCTACACCTTC
TRBV27	-	TRBJ2-7	-	CASRGGGLHEQYF	TGTGCCAGCAGGGGGGGCGGCCTCCACGAGCAGTACTTC
TRBV6-1	few	TRBJ2-1	-	CASSEWGRNEQFF	TGTGCCAGCAGTGAGTGGGGGCGCAATGAGCAGTTCTTC
TRBV21-1	-	TRBJ2-1	-	CASSKPTDTGTSSYNEQFF	TGTGCCAGCAGCAAACCGACTGACACCGGGACTAGCTCCTACAATGAGCAGTTCTTC
TRBV6-1	few	TRBJ1-1	-	CASSGQTLNTEAFF	TGTGCCAGCAGTGGACAGACTCTGAACACTGAAGCTTTCTTT
TRBV7-9	-	TRBJ2-5	TRBD1	CASRSKGGQGETQYF	TGTGCCAGCCGATCCAAAGGGGGCCAGGGAGAGACCCAGTACTTC
TRBV4-2	-	TRBJ2-5	-	CASSRNPRTELQETQYF	TGTGCCAGCAGCAGGAACCCTAGGACGGAGCTTCAAGAGACCCAGTACTTC
TRBV20-1	-	TRBJ2-3	-	CSAREVQRATDTQYF	TGCAGTGCTAGAGAGGTCCAGCGGGCCACAGATACGCAGTATTTT
TRBV20-1	few	TRBJ2-7	TRBD2	CSASQASGEYEQYF	TGCAGTGCTAGTCAGGCTAGCGGAGAGTACGAGCAGTACTTC
TRBV24-1	few	TRBJ2-1	TRBD2	CATSDLGGDEQFF	TGTGCCACCAGTGATTTGGGGGGGGACGAGCAGTTCTTC
TRBV3-1	-	TRBJ1-4	-	CASSQLGGGNEKLFF	TGTGCCAGCAGCCAACTCGGGGGGGGAAATGAAAAACTGTTTTTT
TRBV20-1	few	TRBJ2-4	-	CSAREQLLAENIQYF	TGCAGTGCTAGAGAGCAGCTGCTAGCCGAAAACATTCAGTACTTC
TRBV29-1	many	TRBJ2-1	-	CSVEGVRTTYNEQFF	TGCAGCGTTGAGGGGGTAAGGACAACCTACAATGAGCAGTTCTTC